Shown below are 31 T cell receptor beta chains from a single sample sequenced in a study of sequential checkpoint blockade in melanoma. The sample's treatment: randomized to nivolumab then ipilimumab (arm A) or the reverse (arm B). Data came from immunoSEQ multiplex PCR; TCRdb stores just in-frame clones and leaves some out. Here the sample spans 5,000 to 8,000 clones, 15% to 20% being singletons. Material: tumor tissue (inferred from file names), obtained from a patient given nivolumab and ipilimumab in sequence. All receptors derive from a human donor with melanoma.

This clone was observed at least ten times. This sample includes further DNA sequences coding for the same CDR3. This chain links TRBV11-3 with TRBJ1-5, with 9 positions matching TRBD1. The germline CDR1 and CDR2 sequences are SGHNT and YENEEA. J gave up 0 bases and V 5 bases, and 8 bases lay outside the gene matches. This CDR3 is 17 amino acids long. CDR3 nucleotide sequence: TGTGCCAGCAGCGCGGGGACAGGGAGCTATAGCAATCAGCCCCAGCATTTT. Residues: CASSAGTGSYSNQPQHF.

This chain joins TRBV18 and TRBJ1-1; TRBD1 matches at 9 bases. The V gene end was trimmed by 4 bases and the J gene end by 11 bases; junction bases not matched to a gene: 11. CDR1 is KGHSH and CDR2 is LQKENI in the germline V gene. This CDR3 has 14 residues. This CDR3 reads CASSLTDRGSWAFF. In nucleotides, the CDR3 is TGTGCCAGCTCACTTACGGACAGGGGAAGTTGGGCTTTCTTT.

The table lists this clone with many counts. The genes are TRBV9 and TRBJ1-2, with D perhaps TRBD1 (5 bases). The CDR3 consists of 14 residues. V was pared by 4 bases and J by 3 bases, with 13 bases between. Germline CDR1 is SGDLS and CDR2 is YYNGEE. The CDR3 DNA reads TGTGCCAGCAGCCCGAGCCAGGGCGACTATGGCTACACCTTC. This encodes CASSPSQGDYGYTF.

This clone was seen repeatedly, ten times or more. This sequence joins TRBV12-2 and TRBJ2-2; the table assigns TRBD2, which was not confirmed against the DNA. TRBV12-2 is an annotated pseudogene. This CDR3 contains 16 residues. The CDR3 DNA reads TGTGCCATACCCAGACTAGCGGGGGGAAACACCGGGGAGCTGTTTTTT. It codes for CAIPRLAGGNTGELFF.

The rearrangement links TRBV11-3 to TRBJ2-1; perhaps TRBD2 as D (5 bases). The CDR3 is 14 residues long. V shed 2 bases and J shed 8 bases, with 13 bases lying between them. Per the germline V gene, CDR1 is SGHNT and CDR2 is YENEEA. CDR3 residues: CASSLSSGSDEQFF. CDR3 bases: TGTGCCAGCAGCTTAAGCTCGGGGAGCGATGAGCAGTTCTTC.

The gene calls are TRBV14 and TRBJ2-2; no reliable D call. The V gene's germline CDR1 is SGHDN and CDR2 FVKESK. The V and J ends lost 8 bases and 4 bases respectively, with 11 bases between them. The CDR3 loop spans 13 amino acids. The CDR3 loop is CASDGPTTGELFF. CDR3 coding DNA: TGTGCCAGCGACGGGCCCACCACCGGGGAGCTGTTTTTT.

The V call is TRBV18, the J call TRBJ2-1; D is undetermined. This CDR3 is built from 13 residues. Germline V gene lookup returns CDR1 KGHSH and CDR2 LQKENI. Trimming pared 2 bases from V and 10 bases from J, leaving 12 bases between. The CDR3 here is CASSPTRDWEQFF. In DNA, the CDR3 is TGTGCCAGCTCACCAACAAGGGATTGGGAGCAGTTCTTC.

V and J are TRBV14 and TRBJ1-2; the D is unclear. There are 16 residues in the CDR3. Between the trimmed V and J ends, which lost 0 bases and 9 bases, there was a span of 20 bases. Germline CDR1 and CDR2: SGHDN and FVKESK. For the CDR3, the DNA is TGTGCCAGCAGCCAAGATTTGTCCCTATCAGGCCTTAGCTACACCTTC. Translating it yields CASSQDLSLSGLSYTF.

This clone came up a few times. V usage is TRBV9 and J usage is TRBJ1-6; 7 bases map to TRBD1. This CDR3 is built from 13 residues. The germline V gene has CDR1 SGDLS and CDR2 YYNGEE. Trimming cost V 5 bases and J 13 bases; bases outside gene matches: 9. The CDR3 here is CASSEMEGAPLHF. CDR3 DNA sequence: TGTGCCAGCAGTGAAATGGAGGGGGCCCCCCTCCACTTT.

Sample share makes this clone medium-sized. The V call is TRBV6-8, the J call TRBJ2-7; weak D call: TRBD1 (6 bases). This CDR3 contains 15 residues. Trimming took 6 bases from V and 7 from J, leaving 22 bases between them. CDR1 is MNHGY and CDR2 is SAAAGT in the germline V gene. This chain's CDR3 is CASRTTRYGGREQYF. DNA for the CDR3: TGTGCCAGCAGAACTACCAGATATGGGGGCAGGGAGCAGTACTTC.

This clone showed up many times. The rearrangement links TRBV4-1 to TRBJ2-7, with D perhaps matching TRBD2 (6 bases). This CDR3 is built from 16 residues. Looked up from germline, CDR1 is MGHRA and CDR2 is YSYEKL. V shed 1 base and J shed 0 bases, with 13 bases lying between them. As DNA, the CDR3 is TGCGCCAGCAGCCAAGCCCAGACCGGGGGCTCCTACGAGCAGTACTTC. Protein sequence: CASSQAQTGGSYEQYF.

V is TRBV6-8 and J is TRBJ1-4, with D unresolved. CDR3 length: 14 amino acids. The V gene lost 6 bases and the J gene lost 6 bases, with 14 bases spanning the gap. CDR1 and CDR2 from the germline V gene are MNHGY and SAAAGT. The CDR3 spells CASSFDTAYEKLFF. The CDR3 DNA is TGTGCCAGCAGCTTCGACACCGCCTATGAAAAACTGTTTTTT.

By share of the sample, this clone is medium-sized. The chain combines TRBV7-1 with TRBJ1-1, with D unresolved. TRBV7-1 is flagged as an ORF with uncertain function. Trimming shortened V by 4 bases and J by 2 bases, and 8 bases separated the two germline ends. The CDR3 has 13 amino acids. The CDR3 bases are TGTGCCAGCAGCTTAGGGTACAACACTGAAGCTTTCTTT. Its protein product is CASSLGYNTEAFF.

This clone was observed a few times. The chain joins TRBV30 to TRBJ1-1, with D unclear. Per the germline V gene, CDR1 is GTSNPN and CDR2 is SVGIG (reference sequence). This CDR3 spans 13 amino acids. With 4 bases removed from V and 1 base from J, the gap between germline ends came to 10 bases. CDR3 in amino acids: CAWTLTTNTEAFF. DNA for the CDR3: TGTGCCTGGACCCTAACGACGAACACTGAAGCTTTCTTT. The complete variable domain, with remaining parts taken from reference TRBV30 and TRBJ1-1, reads SQTIHQWPATLVQPVGSPLSLECTVEGTSNPNLYWYRQAAGRGLQLLFYSVGIGQISSEVPQNLSASRPQDRQFILSSKKLLLSDSGFYLCAWTLTTNTEAFFGQGTRLTVV.

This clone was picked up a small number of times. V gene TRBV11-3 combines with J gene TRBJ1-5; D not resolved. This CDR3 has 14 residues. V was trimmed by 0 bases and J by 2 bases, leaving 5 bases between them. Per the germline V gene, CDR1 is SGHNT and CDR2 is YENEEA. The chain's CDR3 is CASSLDHGNQPQHF. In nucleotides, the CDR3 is TGTGCCAGCAGCTTAGATCACGGCAATCAGCCCCAGCATTTT.

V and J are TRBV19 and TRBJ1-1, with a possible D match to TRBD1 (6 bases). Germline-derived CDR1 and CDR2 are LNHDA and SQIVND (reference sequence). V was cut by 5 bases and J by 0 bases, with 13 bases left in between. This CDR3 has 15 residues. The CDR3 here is CASSLSDRMNTEAFF. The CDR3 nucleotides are TGTGCCAGTAGTCTCTCGGACAGAATGAACACTGAAGCTTTCTTT.

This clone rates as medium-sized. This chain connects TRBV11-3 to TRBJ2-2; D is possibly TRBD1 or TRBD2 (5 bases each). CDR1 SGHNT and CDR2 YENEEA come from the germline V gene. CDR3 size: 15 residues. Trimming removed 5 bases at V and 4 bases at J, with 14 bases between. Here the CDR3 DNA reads TGTGCCAGCAGCCCCCCCGGGGCGCGCACCGGGGAGCTGTTTTTT. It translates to CASSPPGARTGELFF.

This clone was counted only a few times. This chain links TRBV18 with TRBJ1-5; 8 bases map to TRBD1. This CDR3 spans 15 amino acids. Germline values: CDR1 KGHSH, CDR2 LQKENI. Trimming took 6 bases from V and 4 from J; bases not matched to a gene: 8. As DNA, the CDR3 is TGTGCCAGCTCTCAACAGGGGGGGGCAAATCAGCCCCAGCATTTT. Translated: CASSQQGGANQPQHF.

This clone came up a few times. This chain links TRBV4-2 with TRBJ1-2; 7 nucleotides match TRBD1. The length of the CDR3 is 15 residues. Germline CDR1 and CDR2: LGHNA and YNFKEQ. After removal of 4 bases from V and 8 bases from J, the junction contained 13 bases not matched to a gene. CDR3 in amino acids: CASSLRQGHLGGYTF. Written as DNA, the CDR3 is TGTGCCAGCAGCCTCCGACAGGGCCATTTGGGGGGCTACACCTTC.

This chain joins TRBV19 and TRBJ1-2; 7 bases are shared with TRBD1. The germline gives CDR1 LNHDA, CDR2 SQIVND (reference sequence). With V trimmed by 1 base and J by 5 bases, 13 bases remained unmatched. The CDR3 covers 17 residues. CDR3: CASSIAYNEGARYGYTF. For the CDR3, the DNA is TGTGCCAGTAGTATAGCCTACAATGAGGGGGCAAGGTATGGCTACACCTTC.

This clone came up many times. The CDR3 nucleotides read TGTGCCAGCGTGGGCACGCATAATGAAAAACTGTTTTTT. Protein: CASVGTHNEKLFF. The V and J genes are TRBV7-1 and TRBJ1-4, with D unresolved. TRBV7-1 qualifies as an ORF whose function is uncertain. Trimming cost V 8 bases and J 4 bases, with 11 bases left between them. CDR3 length: 13 residues.

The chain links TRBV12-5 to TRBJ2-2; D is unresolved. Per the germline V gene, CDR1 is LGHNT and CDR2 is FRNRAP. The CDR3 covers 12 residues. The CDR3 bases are TGTGCCGAGCTAACGAACACCGGGGAGCTGTTTTTT. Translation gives CAELTNTGELFF.

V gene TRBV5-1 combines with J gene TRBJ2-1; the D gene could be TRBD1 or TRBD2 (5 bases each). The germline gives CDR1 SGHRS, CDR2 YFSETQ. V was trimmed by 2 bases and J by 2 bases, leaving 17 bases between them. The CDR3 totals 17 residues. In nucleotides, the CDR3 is TGCGCCAGCAGCTTTCCCCGGGACGTAGGCCCCTACAATGAGCAGTTCTTC. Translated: CASSFPRDVGPYNEQFF.

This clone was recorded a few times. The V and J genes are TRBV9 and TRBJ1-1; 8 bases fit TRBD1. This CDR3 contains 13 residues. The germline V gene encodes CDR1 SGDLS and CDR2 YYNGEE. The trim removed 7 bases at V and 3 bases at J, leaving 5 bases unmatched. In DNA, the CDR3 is TGTGCCAGCCACCAGGGGGCGCACACTGAAGCTTTCTTT. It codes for CASHQGAHTEAFF.

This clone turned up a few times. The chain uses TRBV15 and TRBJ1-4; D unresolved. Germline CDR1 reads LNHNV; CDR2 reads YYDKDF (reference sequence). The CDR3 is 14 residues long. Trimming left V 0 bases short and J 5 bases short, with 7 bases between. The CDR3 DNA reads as TGTGCCACCAGCAGAGACCGCGGGAATGAAAAACTGTTTTTT. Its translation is CATSRDRGNEKLFF.

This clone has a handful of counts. The CDR3 reads CASSLSGGVTEAFF. The CDR3 DNA reads as TGCGCCAGCAGCTTGTCAGGGGGTGTTACTGAAGCTTTCTTT. The J gene is TRBJ1-1, the V gene TRBV5-1, with 7 bases matching TRBD1. Germline CDR1 is SGHRS and CDR2 is YFSETQ. The trim removed 1 base at V and 5 bases at J, leaving 5 bases unmatched. This CDR3 has 14 amino acids.

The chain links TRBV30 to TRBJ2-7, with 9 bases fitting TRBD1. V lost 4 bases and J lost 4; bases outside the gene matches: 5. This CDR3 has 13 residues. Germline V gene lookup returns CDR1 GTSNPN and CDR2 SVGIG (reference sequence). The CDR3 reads CAWNQGQGYEQYF. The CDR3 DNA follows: TGTGCCTGGAACCAGGGACAGGGTTACGAGCAGTACTTC.

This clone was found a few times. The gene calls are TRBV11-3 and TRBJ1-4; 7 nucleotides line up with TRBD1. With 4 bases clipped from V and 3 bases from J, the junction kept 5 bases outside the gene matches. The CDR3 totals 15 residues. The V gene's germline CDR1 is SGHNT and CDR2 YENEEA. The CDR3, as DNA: TGTGCCAGCAGCTCACAGGGGCAGGCTAATGAAAAACTGTTTTTT. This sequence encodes CASSSQGQANEKLFF.

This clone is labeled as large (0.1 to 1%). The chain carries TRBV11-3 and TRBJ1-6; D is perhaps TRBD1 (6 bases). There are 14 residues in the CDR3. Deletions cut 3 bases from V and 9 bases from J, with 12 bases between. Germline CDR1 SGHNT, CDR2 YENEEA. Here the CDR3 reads CASSLLRGFSPLHF. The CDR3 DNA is TGTGCCAGCAGCTTGCTCAGGGGTTTTTCACCCCTCCACTTT. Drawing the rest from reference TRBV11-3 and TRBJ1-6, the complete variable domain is EAGVVQSPRYKIIEKKQPVAFWCNPISGHNTLYWYLQNLGQGPELLIRYENEEAVDDSQLPKDRFSAERLKGVDSTLKIQPAELGDSAVYLCASSLLRGFSPLHFGNGTRLTVT.

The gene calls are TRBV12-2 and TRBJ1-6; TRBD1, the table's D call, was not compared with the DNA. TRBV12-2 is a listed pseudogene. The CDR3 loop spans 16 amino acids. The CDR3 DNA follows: TGTGCCAGTGAGAGAACAGGGAAGGGGAATAATTCACCCCTCCACTTT. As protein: CASERTGKGNNSPLHF.

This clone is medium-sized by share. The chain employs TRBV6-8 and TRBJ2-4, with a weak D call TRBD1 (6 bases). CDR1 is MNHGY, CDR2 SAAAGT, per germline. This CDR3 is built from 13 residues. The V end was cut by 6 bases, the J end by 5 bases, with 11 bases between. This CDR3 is CASSRRTENIQYF. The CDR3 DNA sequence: TGTGCCAGCAGCCGACGGACAGAAAACATTCAGTACTTC.